This T cell receptor beta chain emerged from a study of shared clonotypes between healthy human individuals. Produced via immunoSEQ multiplex PCR; TCRdb's table is partial and in-frame only. The table has about 820,000 clones, 92% seen once. It was CD45RO-negative cells, positively selected for CCR7, that made up naive CD8 cells, with terminally differentiated effector memory CD45RA+ cells excluded. Trimming took 0 bases from V and 1 from J; bases not matched to a gene: 3. There are 16 residues in the CDR3. The V gene's germline CDR1 is MGHRA and CDR2 YSYEKL. This TCR was sampled from a man younger than 45 in good health. The specimen was naive CD8+ T cells sorted from blood. V gene TRBV4-1 combines with J gene TRBJ2-1, with 7 bases identical to TRBD2. For the CDR3, the DNA is TGCGCCAGCAGCCAAGATCGAGCGGGGTCCTACAATGAGCAGTTCTTC. It yields the protein CASSQDRAGSYNEQFF.